Each of the 21 T cell receptor beta chains below was sequenced from the same sample in a study of blood T cell repertoires in COVID-19. Clones were sequenced by immunoSEQ multiplex PCR, and TCRdb holds only the in-frame ones, with some missing. Of over 200,000 clones listed, 90% are singletons. The sequenced sample consisted of PBMCs or T cells enriched from blood (not recorded which). These TCRs come from a man aged 25 to 40 who had been exposed to COVID-19.

The chain employs TRBV5-4 and TRBJ1-4; TRBD1 agrees at 8 bases. The germline V gene has CDR1 SGHNT and CDR2 YYREEE (reference sequence). The ends lost 0 bases at V and 9 bases at J; junction bases unmatched: 1. The CDR3 runs to 13 residues. The CDR3 loop is CASSLGTGKKLFF. In DNA form, the CDR3 reads TGTGCCAGCAGCTTGGGGACAGGGAAAAAACTGTTTTTT. The complete variable domain, with remaining parts taken from reference TRBV5-4 and TRBJ1-4, reads ETGVTQSPTHLIKTRGQQVTLRCSSQSGHNTVSWYQQALGQGPQFIFQYYREEENGRGNFPPRFSGLQFPNYSSELNVNALELDDSALYLCASSLGTGKKLFFGSGTQLSVL.

J is TRBJ2-7 and V is TRBV6-5, with D possibly being TRBD2 (5 bases). Germline V gene data show CDR1 as MNHEY and CDR2 as SVGAGI. This CDR3 spans 12 amino acids. The germline V and J ends were trimmed by 8 bases and 1 base, with 9 bases remaining between them. CDR3 DNA sequence: TGTGCCAGCCGAGGCGGGTCCTACGAGCAGTACTTC. Amino acid sequence: CASRGGSYEQYF.

CDR3: CASSPDRHTQYF. The DNA of the CDR3 is TGTGCCAGCAGCCCGGACAGGCATACGCAGTATTTT. The rearrangement joins TRBV12-3 or TRBV12-4 to TRBJ2-3; the match to TRBD1 covers 7 bases. J was trimmed by 7 bases and V by 6 bases; bases with no gene match: 4. The CDR3 totals 12 residues.

This clone was counted a single time. The V call is TRBV19, the J call TRBJ2-1; D is perhaps TRBD2 (5 bases). Germline CDR1 and CDR2: LNHDA and SQIVND (reference sequence). CDR3 size: 15 residues. The V end lost 3 bases, the J end lost 4 bases, and 13 bases lay between the germline ends. The CDR3: CASSMEAWAYNEQFF. The CDR3 coding sequence is TGTGCCAGTAGTATGGAGGCGTGGGCGTACAATGAGCAGTTCTTC.

The CDR3 reads CASSMSRGTGANEQYF. Here the CDR3 DNA reads TGTGCCAGCAGCATGAGCCGCGGGACAGGGGCGAACGAGCAGTACTTC. This chain uses TRBV11-3 with TRBJ2-7; 10 bases are shared with TRBD1. The V and J ends lost 5 bases and 5 bases, in that order; junction bases with no gene match: 12. The CDR3 covers 16 residues. Per the germline V gene, CDR1 is SGHNT and CDR2 is YENEEA.

The chain recombines TRBV10-3 with TRBJ1-4; 7 positions match TRBD1. This CDR3 is built from 14 residues. Losses at the gene ends were 6 bases for V and 8 bases for J; bases not matched to a gene: 9. Germline lookup yields CDR1 ENHRY and CDR2 SYGVKD. The CDR3: CAIRGTGVGEKLFF. CDR3 DNA sequence: TGTGCCATCAGGGGTACAGGGGTGGGAGAAAAACTGTTTTTT.

The chain links TRBV9 to TRBJ1-1; D not certain. V was cut by 3 bases and J by 1 base, with 7 bases left in between. The germline gives CDR1 SGDLS, CDR2 YYNGEE. This CDR3 spans 13 amino acids. The DNA for the CDR3 is TGTGCCAGCAGCGGTTCCCAGAACACTGAAGCTTTCTTT. Its translation is CASSGSQNTEAFF.

This chain uses TRBV12-3 or TRBV12-4 with TRBJ2-1; D is undetermined. V gave up 8 bases and J gave up 8 bases, with 13 bases separating them. This CDR3 is 12 amino acids long. This CDR3 reads CASPLVVDEQFF. In DNA form, the CDR3 reads TGTGCCAGCCCCTTAGTTGTTGATGAGCAGTTCTTC.

The CDR3 bases are TGTGCCAGCAGCAATCGGACAGGGCCCCCCTCCTACGAGCAGTACTTC. Translating it yields CASSNRTGPPSYEQYF. The V call is TRBV21-1, the J call TRBJ2-7; TRBD1, the table's D call, lacks a check against the DNA. TRBV21-1 counts as a pseudogene. The CDR3 covers 16 residues.

V usage is TRBV18 and J usage is TRBJ2-7, with 8 positions matching TRBD1. This CDR3 is 16 amino acids long. The ends lost 3 bases at V and 8 bases at J; junction bases unmatched: 15. Germline assignment: CDR1 KGHSH and CDR2 LQKENI. CDR3 DNA: TGTGCCAGCTCACCTACCCCGCCAGGGGGCAAACATCAGCAGTACTTC. The encoded protein is CASSPTPPGGKHQQYF.

This rearrangement joins TRBV7-6 to TRBJ1-5; D perhaps matches TRBD1 (6 bases). V lost 5 bases and J lost 6, with 14 bases in between. The CDR3 consists of 14 residues. Germline V gene data show CDR1 as SGHVS and CDR2 as FNYEAQ. In DNA, the CDR3 is TGTGCCAGCAGCCTGACAGGTGGCCCTCAGCCCCAGCATTTT. Encoded protein: CASSLTGGPQPQHF. The complete variable domain, with remaining parts taken from reference TRBV7-6 and TRBJ1-5, reads GAGVSQSPRYKVTKRGQDVALRCDPISGHVSLYWYRQALGQGPEFLTYFNYEAQQDKSGLPNDRFSAERPEGSISTLTIQRTEQRDSAMYRCASSLTGGPQPQHFGDGTRLSIL.

This clone was seen a single time. This rearrangement joins TRBV5-1 to TRBJ1-3; D may be TRBD1 (5 bases). Deletions cut 0 bases from V and 2 bases from J, with 12 bases between. The CDR3 is 16 amino acids. Germline-derived CDR1 and CDR2 are SGHRS and YFSETQ. CDR3 protein: CASSLAGGVAGNTIYF. DNA of the CDR3: TGCGCCAGCAGCTTGGCGGGGGGAGTTGCTGGAAACACCATATATTTT.

This clone was found once. The rearrangement links TRBV5-1 to TRBJ2-1, with 9 positions matching TRBD1. Germline loops: CDR1 SGHRS, CDR2 YFSETQ. The CDR3 totals 15 residues. V shed 1 base, J shed 7 bases, and the junction held 6 bases outside the gene matches. The CDR3 region has the DNA TGCGCCAGCAGCTTGCGGGACAGGGAGGGGAATGAGCAGTTCTTC. It specifies CASSLRDREGNEQFF.

The rearrangement joins TRBV4-1 to TRBJ1-4; D may be TRBD1 (5 bases). V shed 2 bases and J shed 8 bases, with 9 bases lying between them. This CDR3 has 13 residues. Germline V gene sequence: CDR1 MGHRA, CDR2 YSYEKL. The CDR3 spells CASSQPGYEKLFF. The CDR3 nucleotides are TGCGCCAGCAGCCAACCAGGGTACGAAAAACTGTTTTTT.

CDR3 loop: CASRSGTSEPNEQFF. DNA for the CDR3: TGTGCCAGCAGAAGTGGGACTAGCGAACCCAATGAGCAGTTCTTC. This chain links TRBV5-4 with TRBJ2-1; 10 bases line up with TRBD2. Germline loops: CDR1 SGHNT, CDR2 YYREEE (reference sequence). The CDR3 is 15 amino acids. J was trimmed by 6 bases and V by 5 bases; bases with no gene match: 8.

The chain employs TRBV5-1 and TRBJ1-1, with D perhaps matching TRBD1 (5 bases). The germline CDR1 and CDR2 sequences are SGHRS and YFSETQ. Trimming shortened V by 4 bases and J by 7 bases, and 14 bases separated the two germline ends. CDR3 length: 13 residues. CDR3 amino acids: CASSHGTGFEAFF. CDR3 in DNA: TGCGCCAGCAGCCATGGTACAGGCTTTGAAGCTTTCTTT.

The chain has TRBV7-2 and TRBJ1-5; no definite D call. CDR1 and CDR2 from the germline V gene are SGHTA and FQGNSA. Deletions cut 5 bases from V and 4 bases from J, with 15 bases between. The CDR3 is made up of 15 amino acids. The CDR3 nucleotides are TGTGCCAGCAGCAGTCGGTCGACAAGAAATCAGCCCCAGCATTTT. Translated: CASSSRSTRNQPQHF.

The chain joins TRBV10-3 to TRBJ2-3, with D tentatively TRBD2 (6 bases). The germline CDR1 and CDR2 sequences are ENHRY and SYGVKD. Trimming cost V 6 bases and J 0 bases, with 10 bases left between them. This CDR3 contains 14 residues. CDR3 nucleotide sequence: TGTGCCATCAGGGGGGGAACTAGCACAGATACGCAGTATTTT. Amino acid sequence: CAIRGGTSTDTQYF.

This clone was counted many times. This chain uses TRBV5-4 with TRBJ2-7; D possibly corresponds to TRBD1 (5 bases). Looked up from germline, CDR1 is SGHNT and CDR2 is YYREEE (reference sequence). V shed 2 bases and J shed 6 bases, with 12 bases lying between them. This CDR3 region has 13 residues. CDR3 nucleotide sequence: TGTGCCAGCAGCTTTCCAGGGTCTCTCGAGCAGTACTTC. As protein: CASSFPGSLEQYF.

Regarding this clone: The sample has other DNA sequences that encode this CDR3 too. This chain links TRBV9 with TRBJ2-2; D call uncertain. Trimming took 2 bases from V and 5 from J, leaving 4 bases between them. This CDR3 is 12 amino acids long. Per germline, CDR1 SGDLS and CDR2 YYNGEE. In DNA form, the CDR3 reads TGTGCCAGCAGCGTCCGGACCGGGGAGCTGTTTTTT. The encoded protein is CASSVRTGELFF.

As regards this clone: Other DNA sequences of this sample code for an identical CDR3. The chain couples TRBV5-1 to TRBJ2-1; 9 bases match TRBD1. This CDR3 region has 15 residues. With 4 bases clipped from V and 7 bases from J, the junction kept 9 bases outside the gene matches. From germline, CDR1 is SGHRS and CDR2 YFSETQ. The CDR3 loop is CASSLGQGEWNEQFF. CDR3 sequence (DNA): TGCGCCAGCAGCCTGGGACAGGGAGAATGGAATGAGCAGTTCTTC.